This TCR beta chain was identified in a study of cytotoxic CD8 clonotypes in ibrutinib-treated CLL. On the study more broadly: Sample averages reached about 250,000 productive templates and roughly 96,000 productive rearrangements. Study-level points and caveats: Clonality, elevated at ibrutinib response, dropped back toward baseline at progression. Sampling schedules were unmatched across sustained-remission and progressing patients.

This table comes from immunoSEQ multiplex PCR, and its TCRdb copy is limited to in-frame clones, with some not included. The sample has hundreds of thousands of clones; 70% are singletons. On this clone itself: Its antigen is undetermined.

Material: PBMCs, obtained after 24 months of ibrutinib treatment. The clonotype was recovered from a human donor with chronic lymphocytic leukemia.

The CDR3 DNA reads TGTGCCAGCAGCTTGGACAGAACGCAGCCCCAGCATTTT. Amino acid sequence: CASSLDRTQPQHF. V usage is TRBV7-3 and J usage is TRBJ1-5, with D perhaps matching TRBD1 (6 bases). The CDR3 runs to 13 residues. Looked up from germline, CDR1 is SGHTA and CDR2 is FQGTGA. The ends were cut back, 3 bases at V and 7 bases at J, with 10 bases in the middle.